The sequence of this T cell receptor (beta chain) was determined in a study of PD-1 blockade in classical Hodgkin lymphoma. Study details: Administration of nivolumab to patients was at 3 mg/kg intravenously every 2 weeks.

As for time point: cycle 4 day 1 (C4D1), after about 6 weeks of nivolumab. Following autologous stem cell transplantation, relapse occurred in every patient, and exposure to brentuximab vedotin varied. Study outcomes and limitations: Newly diagnosed and completely responding patients shared comparable baseline diversity. Relapsed/refractory patients reportedly had the lowest baseline TCR diversity, below newly diagnosed patients, who were below healthy donors. What drove the repertoire differences, possibly disease activity or prior therapy, has not been defined.

In regard to this clone: Antigen specificity is unknown.

The CDR3 is made up of 13 amino acids. Germline CDR1 MNHEY, CDR2 SMNVEV (reference sequence). V lost 3 bases and J lost 2, with 8 bases in between. Libraries were prepared by immunoSEQ multiplex PCR; TCRdb keeps only in-frame clonotypes and omits some of them. This sample has about 20,000 clones; 60% to 75% occur once, and the top ten carry 7.8%. The sequence came from a human donor with classical Hodgkin lymphoma. The rearrangement links TRBV27 to TRBJ2-7; D perhaps matches TRBD1 (6 bases). The input for sequencing was peripheral blood mononuclear cells (PBMCs), taken before the fourth cycle of nivolumab. Written as DNA, the CDR3 is TGTGCCAGCAGTTTGACAGGAACCTACGAGCAGTACTTC. This encodes CASSLTGTYEQYF.